This section outlines one T cell receptor beta chain sequence together with its context. Some clones are missing from TCRdb's copy, which holds only in-frame ones; the method was immunoSEQ multiplex PCR. The sample shows about 39,000 clones, 85% to 90% of them seen only once. V was trimmed by 5 bases and J by 3 bases, leaving 13 bases between them. Germline CDR1 and CDR2: SEHNR and FQNEAQ (reference sequence). This CDR3 spans 15 amino acids. This entry is derived from a study of graft-versus-host responses after intestinal transplantation. Background on the study: All recipients were transplanted with multivisceral, liver-intestinal, or isolated intestinal grafts. Once they had received anti-thymocyte globulin induction, all recipients took tacrolimus and steroids for about three years.

The sample in question was PBMCs, obtained roughly 270 days after transplant. V usage is TRBV7-9 and J usage is TRBJ1-4, with D possibly TRBD1 on 5 matching bases. The receptor comes from a human patient who received an intestinal transplant, so some T cells may come from the graft donor. The CDR3 region is CASSRTGTPNEKLFF. The CDR3, as DNA: TGTGCCAGCAGCCGCACCGGGACTCCTAATGAAAAACTGTTTTTT.